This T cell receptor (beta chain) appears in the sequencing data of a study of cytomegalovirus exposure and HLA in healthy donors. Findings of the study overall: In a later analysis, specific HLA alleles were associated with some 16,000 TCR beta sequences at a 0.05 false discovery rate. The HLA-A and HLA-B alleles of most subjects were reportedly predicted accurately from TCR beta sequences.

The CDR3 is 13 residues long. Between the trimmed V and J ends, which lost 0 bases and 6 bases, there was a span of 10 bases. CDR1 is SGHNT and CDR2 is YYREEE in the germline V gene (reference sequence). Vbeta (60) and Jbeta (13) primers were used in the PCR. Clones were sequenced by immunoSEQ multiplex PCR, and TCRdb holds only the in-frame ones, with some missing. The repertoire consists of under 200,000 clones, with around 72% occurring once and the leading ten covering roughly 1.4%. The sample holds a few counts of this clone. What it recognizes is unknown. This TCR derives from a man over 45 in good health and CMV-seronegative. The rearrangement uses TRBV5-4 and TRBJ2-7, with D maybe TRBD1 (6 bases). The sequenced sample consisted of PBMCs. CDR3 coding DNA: TGTGCCAGCAGCTTGGCCGGGACACCCGAGCAGTACTTC. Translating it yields CASSLAGTPEQYF.